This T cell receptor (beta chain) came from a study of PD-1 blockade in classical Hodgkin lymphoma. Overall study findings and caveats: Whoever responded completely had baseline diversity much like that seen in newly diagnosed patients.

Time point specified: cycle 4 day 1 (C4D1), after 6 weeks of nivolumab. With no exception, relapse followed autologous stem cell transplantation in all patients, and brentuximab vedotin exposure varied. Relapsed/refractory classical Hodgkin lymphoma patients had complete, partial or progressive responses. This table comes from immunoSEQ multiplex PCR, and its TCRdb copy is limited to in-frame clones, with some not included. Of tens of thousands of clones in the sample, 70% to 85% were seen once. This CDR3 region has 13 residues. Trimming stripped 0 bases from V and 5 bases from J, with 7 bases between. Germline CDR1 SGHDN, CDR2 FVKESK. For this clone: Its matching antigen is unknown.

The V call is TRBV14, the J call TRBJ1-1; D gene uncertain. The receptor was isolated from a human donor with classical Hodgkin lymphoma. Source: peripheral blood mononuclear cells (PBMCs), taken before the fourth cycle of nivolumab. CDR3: CASSQDWVTEAFF. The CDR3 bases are TGTGCCAGCAGCCAAGACTGGGTGACTGAAGCTTTCTTT.